The clone carrying this TCR beta chain was seen more than once but under ten times. As yet, its antigen is unknown. Using its own MiXCR run on the 5' RACE reads, TCRdb lists one record per CDR3 protein. Seen here are around 100,000 distinct CDR3 sequences, roughly 13% observed once, and the top ten hold approximately 6%. This CDR3 contains 12 residues. CDR1 MGHRA and CDR2 YSYEKL come from the germline V gene. V lost 1 base, J lost 5 bases, and 6 bases lay in between. This entry is derived from a study of early T cells in non-severe SARS-CoV-2 infection. Study findings and constraints: The study's VDJdb matching favored anti-spike CD8 responses and missed private and CD4 specificities.

The chain employs TRBV4-1 and TRBJ2-7, with D unclear. Sequencing input: whole blood. This sequence originates from an adult who was a healthcare worker with PCR-confirmed SARS-CoV-2 infection or an uninfected control (not recorded which). The CDR3 protein is CASSQGTHEQYF. Written as DNA, the CDR3 is TGCGCCAGCAGCCAAGGAACCCACGAGCAGTACTTC.